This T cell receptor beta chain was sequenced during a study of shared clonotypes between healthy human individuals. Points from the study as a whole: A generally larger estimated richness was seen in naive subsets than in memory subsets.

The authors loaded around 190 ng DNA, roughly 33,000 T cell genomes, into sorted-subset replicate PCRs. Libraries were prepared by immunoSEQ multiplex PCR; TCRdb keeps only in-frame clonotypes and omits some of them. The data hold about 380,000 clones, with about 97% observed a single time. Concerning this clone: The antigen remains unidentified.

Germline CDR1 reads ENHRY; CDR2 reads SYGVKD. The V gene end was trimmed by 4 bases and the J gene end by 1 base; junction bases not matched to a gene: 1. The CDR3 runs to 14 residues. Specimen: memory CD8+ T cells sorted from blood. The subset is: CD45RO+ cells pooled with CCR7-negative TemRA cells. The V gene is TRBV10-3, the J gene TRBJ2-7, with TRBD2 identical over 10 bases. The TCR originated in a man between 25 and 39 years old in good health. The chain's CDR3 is CAISGAGGSYEQYF. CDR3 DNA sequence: TGTGCCATCAGTGGAGCGGGAGGGTCCTACGAGCAGTACTTC.